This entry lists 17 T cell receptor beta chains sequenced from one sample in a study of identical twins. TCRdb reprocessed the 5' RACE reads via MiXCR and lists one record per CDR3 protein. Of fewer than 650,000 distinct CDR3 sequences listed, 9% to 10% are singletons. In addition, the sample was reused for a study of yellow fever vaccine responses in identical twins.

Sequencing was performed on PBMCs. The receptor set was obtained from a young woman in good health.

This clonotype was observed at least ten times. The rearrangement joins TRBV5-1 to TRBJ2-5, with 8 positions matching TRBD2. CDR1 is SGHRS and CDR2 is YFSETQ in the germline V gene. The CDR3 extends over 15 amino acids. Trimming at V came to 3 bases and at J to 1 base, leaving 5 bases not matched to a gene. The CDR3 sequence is CASSWTGGFQETQYF. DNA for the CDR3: TGCGCCAGCAGCTGGACGGGGGGGTTCCAAGAGACCCAGTACTTC.

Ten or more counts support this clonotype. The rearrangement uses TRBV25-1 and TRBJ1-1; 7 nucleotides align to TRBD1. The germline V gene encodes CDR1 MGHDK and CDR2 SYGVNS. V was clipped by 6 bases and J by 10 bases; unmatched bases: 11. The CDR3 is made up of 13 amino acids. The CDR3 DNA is TGTGCCAGCAGCCTGACAGGGTGGGGGGGAGCTTTCTTT. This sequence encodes CASSLTGWGGAFF.

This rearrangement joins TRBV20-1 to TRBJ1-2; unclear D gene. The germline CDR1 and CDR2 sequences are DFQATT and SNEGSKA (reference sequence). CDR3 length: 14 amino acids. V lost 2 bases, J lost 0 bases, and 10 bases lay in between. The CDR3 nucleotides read TGCAGTGCTAGATCAACAGAGTCTAACTATGGCTACACCTTC. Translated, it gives CSARSTESNYGYTF.

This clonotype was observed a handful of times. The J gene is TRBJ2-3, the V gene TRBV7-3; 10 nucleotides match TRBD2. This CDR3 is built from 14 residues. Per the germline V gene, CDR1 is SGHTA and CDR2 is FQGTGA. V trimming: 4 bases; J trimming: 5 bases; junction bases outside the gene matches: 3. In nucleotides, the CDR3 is TGTGCCAGCAGCTCAGCGGGGGGGCAAGATACGCAGTATTTT. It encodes CASSSAGGQDTQYF.

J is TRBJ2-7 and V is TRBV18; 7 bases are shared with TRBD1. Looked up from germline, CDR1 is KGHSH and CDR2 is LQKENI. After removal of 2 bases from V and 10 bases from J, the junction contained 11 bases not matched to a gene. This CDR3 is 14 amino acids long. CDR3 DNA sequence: TGTGCCAGCTCACCAGGCCCCAAACAGGGGAATCAGTACTTC. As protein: CASSPGPKQGNQYF.

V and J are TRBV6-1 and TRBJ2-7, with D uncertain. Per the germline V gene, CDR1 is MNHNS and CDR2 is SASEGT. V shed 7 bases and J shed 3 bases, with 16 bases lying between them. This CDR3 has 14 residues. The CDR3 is CASKPADEFYEQYF. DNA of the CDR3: TGTGCCAGCAAACCCGCCGATGAGTTCTACGAGCAGTACTTC.

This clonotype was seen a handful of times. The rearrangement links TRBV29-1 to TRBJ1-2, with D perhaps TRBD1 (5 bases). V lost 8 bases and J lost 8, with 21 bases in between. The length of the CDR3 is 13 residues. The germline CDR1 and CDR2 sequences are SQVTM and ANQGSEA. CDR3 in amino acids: CSIARGREYGYTF. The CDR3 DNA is TGCAGCATTGCTCGTGGCAGGGAATACGGCTACACCTTC.

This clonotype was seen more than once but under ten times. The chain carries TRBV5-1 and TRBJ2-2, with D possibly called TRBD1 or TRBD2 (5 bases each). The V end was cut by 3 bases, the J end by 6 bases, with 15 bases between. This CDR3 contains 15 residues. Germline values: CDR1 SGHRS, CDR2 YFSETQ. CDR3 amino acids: CASSYGVMGPGELFF. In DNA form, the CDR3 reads TGCGCCAGCAGCTACGGGGTCATGGGACCCGGGGAGCTGTTTTTT.

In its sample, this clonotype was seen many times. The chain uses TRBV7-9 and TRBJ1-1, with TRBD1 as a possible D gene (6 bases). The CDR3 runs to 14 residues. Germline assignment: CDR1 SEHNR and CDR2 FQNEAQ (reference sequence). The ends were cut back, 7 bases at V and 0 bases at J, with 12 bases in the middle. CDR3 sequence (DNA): TGTGCCAGCACCTCAGGACAGTTGAACACTGAAGCTTTCTTT. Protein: CASTSGQLNTEAFF.

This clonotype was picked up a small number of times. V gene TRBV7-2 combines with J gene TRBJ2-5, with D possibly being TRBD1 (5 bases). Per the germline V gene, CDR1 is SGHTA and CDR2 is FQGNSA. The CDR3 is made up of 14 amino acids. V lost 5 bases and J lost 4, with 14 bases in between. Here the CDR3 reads CASSPRARGETQYF. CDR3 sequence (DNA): TGTGCCAGCAGCCCCAGGGCCCGAGGAGAGACCCAGTACTTC.

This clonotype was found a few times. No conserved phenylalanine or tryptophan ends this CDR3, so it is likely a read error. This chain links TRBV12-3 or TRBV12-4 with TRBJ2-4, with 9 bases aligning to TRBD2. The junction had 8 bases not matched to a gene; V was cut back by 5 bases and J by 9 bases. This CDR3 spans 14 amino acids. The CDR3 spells CASSPGTSYGIQYS. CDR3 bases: TGTGCCAGCAGTCCCGGGACTAGCTACGGCATTCAGTACTCC.

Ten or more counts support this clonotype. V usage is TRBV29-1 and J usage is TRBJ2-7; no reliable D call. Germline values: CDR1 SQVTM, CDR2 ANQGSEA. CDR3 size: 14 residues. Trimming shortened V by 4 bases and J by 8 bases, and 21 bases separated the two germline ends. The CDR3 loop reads CSVGLTSIISQQYF. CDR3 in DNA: TGCAGCGTTGGACTCACCAGCATTATTAGTCAGCAGTACTTC.

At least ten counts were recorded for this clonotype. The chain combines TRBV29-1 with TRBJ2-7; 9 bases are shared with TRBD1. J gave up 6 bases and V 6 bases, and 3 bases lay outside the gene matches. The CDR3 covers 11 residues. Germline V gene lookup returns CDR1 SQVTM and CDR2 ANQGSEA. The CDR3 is CSVPDRGEQYF. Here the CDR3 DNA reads TGCAGCGTGCCGGACAGGGGCGAGCAGTACTTC.

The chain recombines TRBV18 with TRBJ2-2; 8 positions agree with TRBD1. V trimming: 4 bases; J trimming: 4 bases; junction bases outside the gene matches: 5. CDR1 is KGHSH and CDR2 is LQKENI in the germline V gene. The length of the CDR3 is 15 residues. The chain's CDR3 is CASSRAGGSTGELFF. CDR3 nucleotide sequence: TGTGCCAGCTCACGGGCAGGGGGCAGCACCGGGGAGCTGTTTTTT.

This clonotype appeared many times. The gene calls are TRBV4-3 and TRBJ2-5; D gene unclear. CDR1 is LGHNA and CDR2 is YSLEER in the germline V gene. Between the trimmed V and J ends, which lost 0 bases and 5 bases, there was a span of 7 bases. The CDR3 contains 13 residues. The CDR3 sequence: CASSQDRVETQYF. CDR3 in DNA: TGCGCCAGCAGCCAAGATAGGGTGGAGACCCAGTACTTC.

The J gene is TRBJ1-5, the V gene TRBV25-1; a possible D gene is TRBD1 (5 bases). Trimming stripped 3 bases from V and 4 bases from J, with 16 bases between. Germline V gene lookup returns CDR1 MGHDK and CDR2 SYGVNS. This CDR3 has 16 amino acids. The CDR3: CASSDGQGGRNQPQHF. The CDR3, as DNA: TGTGCCAGCAGTGACGGTCAGGGAGGCAGAAATCAGCCCCAGCATTTT.

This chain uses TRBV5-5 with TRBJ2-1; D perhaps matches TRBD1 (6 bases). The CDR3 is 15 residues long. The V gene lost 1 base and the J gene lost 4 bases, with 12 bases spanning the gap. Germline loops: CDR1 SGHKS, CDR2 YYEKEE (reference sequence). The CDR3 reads CASSLRTETYNEQFF. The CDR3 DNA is TGTGCCAGCAGCTTGAGGACAGAGACATACAATGAGCAGTTCTTC.